The 18 T cell receptor beta chains in this list originate from one sample, sequenced in a study of CD8 T cells in ankylosing spondylitis. TCRdb ran MiXCR on the 5' RACE reads and lists one entry per CDR3 protein. The profile shows 100,000 or so distinct CDR3 sequences, less than 25% of them singletons. The sequenced sample consisted of synovial fluid, either unsorted or a sorted T cell fraction (not recorded which). The receptors were gathered from a male donor with ankylosing spondylitis.

This clonotype has just a few counts. This sequence joins TRBV7-2 and TRBJ2-5; D is perhaps TRBD1 or TRBD2 (5 bases each). Trimming took 3 bases from V and 0 from J, leaving 11 bases between them. Germline values: CDR1 SGHTA, CDR2 FQGNSA. There are 15 residues in the CDR3. The CDR3 coding sequence is TGTGCCAGCAGCTTGTGGGGGACCTACCAAGAGACCCAGTACTTC. It yields the protein CASSLWGTYQETQYF.

This clonotype showed up just a few times. DNA of the CDR3: TGTGCCAGCAGCTTAAGGTCAGGGAGGAACACTGAAGCTTTCTTT. It is translated as CASSLRSGRNTEAFF. This rearrangement joins TRBV7-2 to TRBJ1-1; maybe TRBD1 (5 bases). V dropped 2 bases and J dropped 1 base, with 11 bases sitting between them. CDR1 and CDR2 from the germline V gene are SGHTA and FQGNSA. The CDR3 is 15 residues long.

A few counts support this clonotype. The rearrangement uses TRBV7-8 and TRBJ2-2; D gene ambiguous. The germline V gene has CDR1 SGHVS and CDR2 FQNEAQ. V was pared by 1 base and J by 6 bases, with 15 bases between. This CDR3 has 16 residues. CDR3 in amino acids: CASSLEQRPGAGELFF. CDR3 in DNA: TGTGCCAGCAGCTTAGAACAACGACCAGGCGCCGGGGAGCTGTTTTTT.

The V and J genes are TRBV20-1 and TRBJ2-3; 9 bases agree with TRBD1. Germline CDR1 reads DFQATT; CDR2 reads SNEGSKA (reference sequence). The CDR3 spans 13 residues. The ends lost 6 bases at V and 5 bases at J; junction bases unmatched: 6. This CDR3 reads CSASGTGIDTQYF. The CDR3 DNA follows: TGCAGTGCATCCGGGACAGGGATAGATACGCAGTATTTT.

In this sample, this clonotype turned up many times. V and J are TRBV7-2 and TRBJ2-7; 9 nucleotides match TRBD2. Unmatched junction bases numbered 5, after V lost 1 base and J lost 4 bases. The germline CDR1 and CDR2 sequences are SGHTA and FQGNSA. CDR3 length: 15 residues. DNA for the CDR3: TGTGCCAGCAGCTTAGTAGCGGGAGCTGGTTACGAGCAGTACGTC. Translating gives CASSLVAGAGYEQYV.

The chain carries TRBV14 and TRBJ2-5; the D gene could be TRBD1 or TRBD2 (6 bases each). Germline V lookup: CDR1 SGHDN, CDR2 FVKESK. V dropped 4 bases and J dropped 5 bases, with 17 bases sitting between them. CDR3 length: 15 residues. CDR3 in amino acids: CASSLLGGPGETQYF. For the CDR3, the DNA is TGTGCCAGCAGCCTATTAGGGGGGCCGGGCGAGACCCAGTACTTC.

This clonotype has a handful of counts. The chain has TRBV30 and TRBJ2-3; 11 bases align to TRBD1. Germline CDR1 is GTSNPN and CDR2 is SVGIG (reference sequence). The CDR3 consists of 14 residues. With V trimmed by 5 bases and J by 5 bases, 6 bases remained unmatched. CDR3: CAWRGQGARDTQYF. CDR3 in DNA: TGTGCCTGGCGTGGACAGGGGGCGAGAGATACGCAGTATTTT.

The chain is built from TRBV7-8 and TRBJ2-5, with D uncertain. The CDR3 sequence is 16 residues long. V shed 0 bases and J shed 2 bases, with 13 bases lying between them. The germline CDR1 and CDR2 sequences are SGHVS and FQNEAQ. DNA of the CDR3: TGTGCCAGCAGCTTAGCGGAGAGTGGGTCACAAGAGACCCAGTACTTC. Protein: CASSLAESGSQETQYF.

The V and J genes are TRBV5-5 and TRBJ2-3; possibly TRBD1 for D (5 bases). V was trimmed by 4 bases and J by 0 bases, leaving 15 bases between them. In germline, CDR1 is SGHKS, CDR2 YYEKEE (reference sequence). There are 16 residues in the CDR3. The CDR3 is CASSIDRSISTDTQYF. Here the CDR3 DNA reads TGTGCCAGCAGCATAGACAGAAGTATAAGCACAGATACGCAGTATTTT.

This clonotype showed up just a few times. J is TRBJ2-7 and V is TRBV25-1, with 8 bases fitting TRBD1. The ends lost 3 bases at V and 6 bases at J; junction bases unmatched: 13. The CDR3 extends over 16 amino acids. From germline, CDR1 is MGHDK and CDR2 SYGVNS. This CDR3 is CASSDFGTGLRGEQYF. CDR3 nucleotides: TGTGCCAGCAGTGATTTCGGGACAGGCCTCCGTGGCGAGCAGTACTTC.

This clonotype was seen only a few times. V usage is TRBV18 and J usage is TRBJ2-1; 13 positions match TRBD2. The germline V gene encodes CDR1 KGHSH and CDR2 LQKENI. The ends lost 6 bases at V and 9 bases at J; junction bases unmatched: 5. This CDR3 is 14 amino acids long. CDR3 protein: CASSGLAGVGEQFF. CDR3 bases: TGTGCCAGCTCCGGACTAGCGGGAGTCGGTGAGCAGTTCTTC.

The sample holds a few counts of this clonotype. V gene TRBV29-1 combines with J gene TRBJ2-3, with TRBD2 identical over 11 bases. Germline V gene data show CDR1 as SQVTM and CDR2 as ANQGSEA. CDR3 length: 14 amino acids. The junction had 4 bases not matched to a gene; V was cut back by 7 bases and J by 1 base. The CDR3 nucleotides are TGCAGCGCTCCGGGACTAGCGGGCACAGATACGCAGTATTTT. This encodes CSAPGLAGTDTQYF.

This clonotype showed up just a few times. The chain couples TRBV24-1 to TRBJ2-5, with a possible D match to TRBD1 (6 bases). Trimming cost V 1 base and J 2 bases, with 16 bases left between them. Germline lookup yields CDR1 KGHDR and CDR2 SFDVKD. The CDR3 is 17 amino acids. The DNA of the CDR3 is TGTGCCACCAGTGATTTCGAAGGACAGACCCAGCAAGAGACCCAGTACTTC. Translated, it gives CATSDFEGQTQQETQYF.

This clonotype was picked up a small number of times. This chain links TRBV3-1 with TRBJ2-1; D not certain. V lost 1 base to trimming and J lost 2 bases, with 12 bases between them. The CDR3 spans 16 residues. CDR1 and CDR2 (germline): LGHDT, YNNKEL (reference sequence). CDR3 nucleotides: TGTGCCAGCAGCCAAGGTTACGAGCTAACCTACAATGAGCAGTTCTTC. Protein sequence: CASSQGYELTYNEQFF.

This clonotype came up many times. V usage is TRBV4-2 and J usage is TRBJ2-3, with 9 nucleotides matching TRBD2. With 0 bases clipped from V and 8 bases from J, the junction kept 6 bases outside the gene matches. Looked up from germline, CDR1 is LGHNA and CDR2 is YNFKEQ. CDR3 length: 15 residues. CDR3 in amino acids: CASSQDIAGVGTQYF. The CDR3 DNA is TGTGCCAGCAGCCAAGATATAGCGGGAGTGGGTACGCAGTATTTT.

This clonotype was found a few times. The chain couples TRBV5-6 to TRBJ1-2, with no clear D. Trimming shortened V by 0 bases and J by 2 bases, and 11 bases separated the two germline ends. This CDR3 has 15 residues. Germline V gene sequence: CDR1 SGHDT, CDR2 YYEEEE. The CDR3 nucleotides are TGTGCCAGCAGCTTGGTCTTTGTCAGAAACTATGGCTACACCTTC. Its protein is CASSLVFVRNYGYTF. Together with reference TRBV5-6 and TRBJ1-2, the CDR3 gives the full variable domain: DAGVTQSPTHLIKTRGQQVTLRCSPKSGHDTVSWYQQALGQGPQFIFQYYEEEERQRGNFPDRFSGHQFPNYSSELNVNALLLGDSALYLCASSLVFVRNYGYTFGSGTRLTVV.

In this sample, this clonotype turned up a few times. This chain links TRBV7-2 with TRBJ1-1, with 9 bases lining up with TRBD1. This CDR3 has 15 amino acids. With 7 bases clipped from V and 5 bases from J, the junction kept 11 bases outside the gene matches. The germline V gene has CDR1 SGHTA and CDR2 FQGNSA. CDR3 in DNA: TGTGCCAGCATCTTCGAAACAGGGGGCGCTACTGAAGCTTTCTTT. It is translated as CASIFETGGATEAFF.

The chain employs TRBV7-8 and TRBJ2-7; unclear D gene. Germline CDR1 SGHVS, CDR2 FQNEAQ. V was trimmed by 1 base and J by 3 bases, leaving 7 bases between them. The CDR3 runs to 13 residues. The CDR3: CASSLVASYEQYF. The CDR3 bases are TGTGCCAGCAGCTTAGTGGCCAGCTACGAGCAGTACTTC.